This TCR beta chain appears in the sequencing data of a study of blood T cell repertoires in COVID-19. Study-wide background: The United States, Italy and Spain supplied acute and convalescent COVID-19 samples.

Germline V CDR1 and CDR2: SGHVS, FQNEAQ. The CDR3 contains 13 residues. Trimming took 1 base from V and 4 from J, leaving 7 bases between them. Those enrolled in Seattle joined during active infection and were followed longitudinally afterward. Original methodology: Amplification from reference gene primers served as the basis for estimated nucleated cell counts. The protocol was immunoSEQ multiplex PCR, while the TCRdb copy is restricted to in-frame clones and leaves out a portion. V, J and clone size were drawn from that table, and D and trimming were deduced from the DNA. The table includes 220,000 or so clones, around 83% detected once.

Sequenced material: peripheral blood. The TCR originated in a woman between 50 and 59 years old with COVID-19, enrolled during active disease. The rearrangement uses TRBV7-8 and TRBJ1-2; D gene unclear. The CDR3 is CASSLGRPYGYTF. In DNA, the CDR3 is TGTGCCAGCAGCTTAGGGCGGCCCTATGGCTACACCTTC.